Listed below are T cell receptor beta chains from one sample, sequenced in a study of technical replicates of blood from a few donors. Clones were sequenced by immunoSEQ multiplex PCR, and TCRdb holds only the in-frame ones, with some missing. This table has 85,000 to 90,000 clones, approximately 90% appearing once. Sequenced sample: T cells isolated from PBMCs. The receptors were sampled from a human donor in good health. Both conserved end residues are part of each CDR3. A D gene is named only where the DNA matches it firmly. Expanded clones get a size class; other rows say once, few or many, or leave the size out.

J: TRBJ2-1; size: NA; D: NA; V: TRBV7-2; CDR3: CASYLGPGNYNEQFF; DNA: TGTGCCAGCTACCTGGGGCCAGGGAATTATAATGAGCAGTTCTTC
J: TRBJ2-5; size: NA; D: NA; V: TRBV13; CDR3: CASSLGLRETQYF; DNA: TGTGCCAGCAGCTTAGGCCTTAGAGAGACCCAGTACTTC
J: TRBJ1-2; size: NA; D: NA; V: TRBV6-6; CDR3: CASSYSNPGANGYTF; DNA: TGTGCCAGCAGTTACTCGAATCCAGGGGCAAATGGCTACACCTTC
J: TRBJ1-6; size: NA; D: NA; V: TRBV25-1; CDR3: CASTTGQYNSPLHF; DNA: TGTGCCAGCACAACGGGACAATATAATTCACCCCTCCACTTT
J: TRBJ1-1; size: NA; D: TRBD1; V: TRBV11-3; CDR3: CASSRGGGWTGDEAFF; DNA: TGTGCCAGCAGCCGTGGAGGGGGATGGACAGGGGATGAAGCTTTCTTT
J: TRBJ2-3; size: NA; D: NA; V: TRBV11-2; CDR3: CASSLSGGPSTDTQYF; DNA: TGTGCCAGCAGCTTATCTGGCGGCCCTAGCACAGATACGCAGTATTTT
J: TRBJ2-7; size: NA; D: NA; V: TRBV28; CDR3: CASSLSGGRSTYEQYF; DNA: TGTGCCAGCAGTTTGTCTGGAGGGAGGTCCACTTACGAGCAGTACTTC
J: TRBJ1-1; size: once; D: NA; V: TRBV7-9; CDR3: CASIKQWVVYSLNTEAFF; DNA: TGTGCCAGCATCAAACAATGGGTCGTTTACAGCTTGAACACTGAAGCTTTCTTT
J: TRBJ2-1; size: NA; D: NA; V: TRBV7-2; CDR3: CASSGDGSNRFF; DNA: TGTGCCAGCAGCGGAGACGGGAGTAATAGGTTCTTC
J: TRBJ2-1; size: NA; D: NA; V: TRBV7-3; CDR3: CASSIDQYNEQFF; DNA: TGTGCCAGCAGCATTGATCAGTACAATGAGCAGTTCTTC